This is a list of T cell receptor beta chains from one sample in a study of blood T cell repertoires in COVID-19. The method was immunoSEQ multiplex PCR; TCRdb's version includes in-frame clones alone and lacks a portion of them. The sample lists some 80,000 clones, around four fifths occurring once. The specimen was peripheral blood. The receptors shown here come from a man aged 80 or over with active or convalescent COVID-19. Both conserved end residues are part of each CDR3. A D gene is named only where the DNA matches it firmly. Size is omitted from some rows. Given values are once, few, many or a class for expanded clones.

J: TRBJ2-2; size: .; V: TRBV7-9; D: TRBD1; CDR3: CASSLVQGSTGELFF; DNA: TGTGCCAGCAGCCTGGTACAGGGGAGCACCGGGGAGCTGTTTTTT
J: TRBJ1-4; size: .; V: TRBV12-3/TRBV12-4; D: TRBD1; CDR3: CASGTEPNEKLFF; DNA: TGTGCCAGCGGGACAGAGCCTAATGAAAAACTGTTTTTT
J: TRBJ1-5; size: .; V: TRBV19; D: .; CDR3: CASRIADRSNQPQHF; DNA: TGTGCCAGTAGGATCGCGGACAGAAGCAATCAGCCCCAGCATTTT
J: TRBJ1-2; size: .; V: TRBV12-3/TRBV12-4; D: .; CDR3: CASSSGEVGYTF; DNA: TGTGCCAGCAGTTCCGGAGAGGTTGGCTACACCTTC
J: TRBJ1-4; size: .; V: TRBV30; D: .; CDR3: CAWISPRGGGNEKLFF; DNA: TGTGCCTGGATCTCTCCCCGCGGGGGGGGTAATGAAAAACTGTTTTTT
J: TRBJ2-5; size: .; V: TRBV19; D: .; CDR3: CASSISPGGRETQYF; DNA: TGTGCCAGTAGTATTTCTCCTGGCGGGCGAGAGACCCAGTACTTC
J: TRBJ1-6; size: once; V: TRBV5-6; D: .; CDR3: CASSSSGSPYSPLHF; DNA: TGTGCCAGCAGCTCCTCAGGCTCCCCGTATTCACCCCTCCACTTT
J: TRBJ1-3; size: .; V: TRBV7-9; D: .; CDR3: CASSQPGALGNTIYF; DNA: TGTGCCAGCAGCCAGCCAGGGGCTCTCGGAAACACCATATATTTT
J: TRBJ1-4; size: .; V: TRBV5-1; D: .; CDR3: CASSLQQGGANEKLFF; DNA: TGCGCCAGCAGCTTGCAACAGGGTGGTGCTAATGAAAAACTGTTTTTT
J: TRBJ2-3; size: .; V: TRBV7-2; D: .; CDR3: CASSRRASRDSTDTQYF; DNA: TGTGCCAGCAGCCGGCGGGCCTCTCGGGATAGCACAGATACGCAGTATTTT
J: TRBJ2-1; size: .; V: TRBV10-3; D: .; CDR3: CATSGDWDEQFF; DNA: TGTGCCACCTCCGGCGACTGGGATGAGCAGTTCTTC
J: TRBJ1-1; size: .; V: TRBV27; D: .; CDR3: CASREQGHLNTEAFF; DNA: TGTGCCAGCAGGGAACAGGGACATTTGAACACTGAAGCTTTCTTT
J: TRBJ2-5; size: .; V: TRBV10-2; D: .; CDR3: CASSDYSSLYRETQYF; DNA: TGCGCCAGCAGTGATTACAGCTCACTTTACCGGGAGACCCAGTACTTC
J: TRBJ1-5; size: .; V: TRBV12-3/TRBV12-4; D: .; CDR3: CASSVVEGQPQHF; DNA: TGTGCCAGCAGCGTCGTAGAGGGTCAGCCCCAGCATTTT
J: TRBJ1-6; size: once; V: TRBV6-5; D: TRBD1; CDR3: CASSDRGRSPLHF; DNA: TGTGCCAGCAGCGACAGGGGGAGGTCACCCCTCCACTTT
J: TRBJ1-2; size: few; V: TRBV10-1; D: .; CDR3: CASSSSGNYGYTF; DNA: TGCGCCAGCAGTTCCAGTGGTAACTATGGCTACACCTTC
J: TRBJ1-5; size: .; V: TRBV12-3/TRBV12-4; D: .; CDR3: CASRQLNQPQHF; DNA: TGTGCCAGCCGACAGCTAAATCAGCCCCAGCATTTT
J: TRBJ1-1; size: .; V: TRBV6-5; D: TRBD1; CDR3: CASNIPDRPSEAFF; DNA: TGTGCCAGCAACATCCCGGACAGGCCATCTGAAGCTTTCTTT
J: TRBJ2-5; size: few; V: TRBV9; D: TRBD1; CDR3: CASSVGTGVSQETQYF; DNA: TGTGCCAGCAGCGTAGGGACAGGGGTATCTCAAGAGACCCAGTACTTC
J: TRBJ1-4; size: .; V: TRBV2; D: TRBD1; CDR3: CASRRQGVREKLFF; DNA: TGTGCCAGCAGAAGACAGGGGGTGAGGGAAAAACTGTTTTTT
J: TRBJ2-1; size: .; V: TRBV11-1; D: TRBD2; CDR3: CASSPGPSGYNEQFF; DNA: TGTGCCAGCAGCCCTGGGCCTAGCGGATACAATGAGCAGTTCTTC
J: TRBJ2-1; size: once; V: TRBV5-1; D: .; CDR3: CASSLAGSEPNEQFF; DNA: TGCGCCAGCAGCTTGGCCGGTAGCGAGCCTAATGAGCAGTTCTTC
J: TRBJ1-4; size: .; V: TRBV7-8; D: TRBD1; CDR3: CASSDRETNEKLFF; DNA: TGTGCCAGCAGCGACAGGGAGACTAATGAAAAACTGTTTTTT
J: TRBJ2-3; size: .; V: TRBV5-1; D: TRBD1; CDR3: CASSLEGRGTDTQYF; DNA: TGCGCCAGCAGCTTGGAGGGCAGGGGGACAGATACGCAGTATTTT
J: TRBJ1-3; size: few; V: TRBV5-1; D: .; CDR3: CASSLDTSSGNTIYF; DNA: TGCGCCAGCAGCTTGGACACAAGCTCTGGAAACACCATATATTTT
J: TRBJ1-6; size: .; V: TRBV18; D: .; CDR3: CASSRGLDYNSPLHF; DNA: TGTGCCAGCTCACGGGGCCTGGATTATAATTCACCCCTCCACTTT
J: TRBJ1-5; size: .; V: TRBV21-1; D: .; CDR3: CASSKALWESNQPQHF; DNA: TGTGCCAGCAGCAAAGCCCTTTGGGAGAGCAATCAGCCCCAGCATTTT
J: TRBJ1-1; size: .; V: TRBV19; D: TRBD1; CDR3: CASLMDPGGTEAFF; DNA: TGTGCCAGTCTCATGGACCCAGGGGGAACTGAAGCTTTCTTT
J: TRBJ1-1; size: .; V: TRBV7-2; D: .; CDR3: CASSLAGGNTEAFF; DNA: TGTGCCAGCAGCTTAGCAGGCGGGAACACTGAAGCTTTCTTT
J: TRBJ2-1; size: .; V: TRBV5-1; D: TRBD2; CDR3: CASSLGTSGVNEQFF; DNA: TGCGCCAGCAGCTTGGGGACTAGCGGCGTGAATGAGCAGTTCTTC
J: TRBJ2-5; size: .; V: TRBV24-1; D: TRBD2; CDR3: CATSDPGLAGETQYF; DNA: TGTGCCACCAGTGATCCGGGACTAGCGGGGGAGACCCAGTACTTC
J: TRBJ1-6; size: .; V: TRBV7-2; D: .; CDR3: CASSSSRTDYNSPLHF; DNA: TGTGCCAGCAGCTCCAGTAGGACAGATTATAATTCACCCCTCCACTTT
J: TRBJ2-1; size: .; V: TRBV5-1; D: .; CDR3: CASSLAQVRYNEQFF; DNA: TGCGCCAGCAGCTTGGCGCAGGTCCGGTACAATGAGCAGTTCTTC
J: TRBJ2-6; size: .; V: TRBV6-5; D: .; CDR3: CASKVGAAGANVLTF; DNA: TGTGCCAGCAAGGTAGGAGCGGCTGGGGCCAACGTCCTGACTTTC
J: TRBJ2-2; size: .; V: TRBV9; D: TRBD2; CDR3: CASSPTSNTGELFF; DNA: TGTGCCAGCAGCCCGACTAGCAACACCGGGGAGCTGTTTTTT
J: TRBJ2-5; size: .; V: TRBV11-1; D: TRBD1; CDR3: CASSPRDRAQETQYF; DNA: TGTGCCAGCAGCCCCCGGGACAGGGCCCAAGAGACCCAGTACTTC
J: TRBJ2-3; size: .; V: TRBV11-2; D: .; CDR3: CASSKRGDTQYF; DNA: TGTGCCAGCAGCAAAAGGGGTGATACGCAGTATTTT
J: TRBJ2-3; size: .; V: TRBV10-3; D: TRBD2; CDR3: CAISESLAGGFADTQYF; DNA: TGTGCCATCAGTGAGTCACTAGCGGGAGGGTTCGCAGATACGCAGTATTTT
J: TRBJ2-1; size: .; V: TRBV5-4; D: .; CDR3: CASSPDMLNGQFF; DNA: TGTGCCAGCAGCCCGGACATGTTGAACGGGCAGTTCTTC
J: TRBJ1-1; size: .; V: TRBV28; D: TRBD1; CDR3: CASSSTRGRLVTEAFF; DNA: TGTGCCAGCAGCTCCACCAGGGGGCGGTTGGTTACTGAAGCTTTCTTT
J: TRBJ2-3; size: .; V: TRBV7-9; D: .; CDR3: CASTLPGFPDTQYF; DNA: TGTGCCAGCACCCTACCAGGGTTCCCAGATACGCAGTATTTT
J: TRBJ1-1; size: .; V: TRBV12-2; D: .; CDR3: CASRLVHRAQGEAFF; DNA: TGTGCAAGTCGCTTAGTCCACAGGGCACAGGGTGAAGCTTTCTTT
J: TRBJ1-6; size: few; V: TRBV18; D: .; CDR3: CASSPNYNSPLHF; DNA: TGTGCCAGCTCACCCAACTATAATTCACCCCTCCACTTT
J: TRBJ1-2; size: .; V: TRBV3-1/TRBV3-2; D: TRBD1; CDR3: CASSLLWRAGGGYGYTF; DNA: TGTGCCAGCAGCCTACTTTGGAGGGCAGGGGGTGGCTATGGCTACACCTTC
J: TRBJ1-1; size: .; V: TRBV3-1/TRBV3-2; D: .; CDR3: CASSQGGASAEAFF; DNA: TGTGCCAGCAGCCAGGGGGGGGCATCGGCTGAAGCTTTCTTT
J: TRBJ1-2; size: .; V: TRBV28; D: TRBD1; CDR3: CASSPQGAGGYTF; DNA: TGTGCCAGCAGTCCCCAGGGGGCGGGGGGCTACACCTTC
J: TRBJ1-3; size: .; V: TRBV5-1; D: TRBD1; CDR3: CASSLRTGEGNTIYF; DNA: TGCGCCAGCAGCCTGCGGACAGGGGAGGGAAACACCATATATTTT
J: TRBJ1-6; size: .; V: TRBV6-5; D: .; CDR3: CASREGFSYNSPLHF; DNA: TGTGCCAGCAGGGAGGGGTTCTCCTATAATTCACCCCTCCACTTT
J: TRBJ1-4; size: .; V: TRBV11-3; D: .; CDR3: CASSSQQATNEKLFF; DNA: TGTGCCAGCAGCTCTCAACAGGCAACTAATGAAAAACTGTTTTTT
J: TRBJ1-5; size: few; V: TRBV19; D: .; CDR3: CASSIGARHSNQPQHF; DNA: TGTGCCAGTAGTATAGGGGCCAGGCATAGCAATCAGCCCCAGCATTTT
J: TRBJ1-5; size: once; V: TRBV6-5; D: TRBD1; CDR3: CASRGTGASNQPQHF; DNA: TGTGCCAGCAGGGGGACAGGCGCTAGCAATCAGCCCCAGCATTTT
J: TRBJ1-5; size: .; V: TRBV2; D: .; CDR3: CASSVYSNQPQHF; DNA: TGTGCCAGCAGCGTCTATAGCAATCAGCCCCAGCATTTT
J: TRBJ1-1; size: .; V: TRBV2; D: .; CDR3: CASVPAGTSSEAFF; DNA: TGTGCCAGCGTTCCGGCAGGGACATCGTCTGAAGCTTTCTTT
J: TRBJ1-1; size: .; V: TRBV7-8; D: .; CDR3: CASSLPLGGQNTEAFF; DNA: TGTGCCAGCAGCCTCCCGCTTGGCGGACAAAACACTGAAGCTTTCTTT
J: TRBJ1-5; size: .; V: TRBV28; D: .; CDR3: CASSINQPQHF; DNA: TGTGCCAGCAGCATCAATCAGCCCCAGCATTTT